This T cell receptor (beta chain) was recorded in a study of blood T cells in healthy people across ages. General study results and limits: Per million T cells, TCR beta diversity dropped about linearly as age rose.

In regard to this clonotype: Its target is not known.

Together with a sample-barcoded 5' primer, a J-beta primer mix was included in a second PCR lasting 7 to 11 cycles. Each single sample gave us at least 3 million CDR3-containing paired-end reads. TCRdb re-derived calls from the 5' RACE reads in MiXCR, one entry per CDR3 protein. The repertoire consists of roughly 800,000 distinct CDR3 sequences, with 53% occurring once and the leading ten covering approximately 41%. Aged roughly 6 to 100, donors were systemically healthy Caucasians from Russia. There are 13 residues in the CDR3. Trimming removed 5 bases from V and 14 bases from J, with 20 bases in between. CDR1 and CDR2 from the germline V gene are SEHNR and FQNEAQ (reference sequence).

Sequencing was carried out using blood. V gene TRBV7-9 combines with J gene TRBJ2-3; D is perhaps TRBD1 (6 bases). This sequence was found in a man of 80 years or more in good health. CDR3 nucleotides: TGTGCCAGCAGCACGACAGGACACAGATACGCGTATTTT. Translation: CASSTTGHRYAYF.